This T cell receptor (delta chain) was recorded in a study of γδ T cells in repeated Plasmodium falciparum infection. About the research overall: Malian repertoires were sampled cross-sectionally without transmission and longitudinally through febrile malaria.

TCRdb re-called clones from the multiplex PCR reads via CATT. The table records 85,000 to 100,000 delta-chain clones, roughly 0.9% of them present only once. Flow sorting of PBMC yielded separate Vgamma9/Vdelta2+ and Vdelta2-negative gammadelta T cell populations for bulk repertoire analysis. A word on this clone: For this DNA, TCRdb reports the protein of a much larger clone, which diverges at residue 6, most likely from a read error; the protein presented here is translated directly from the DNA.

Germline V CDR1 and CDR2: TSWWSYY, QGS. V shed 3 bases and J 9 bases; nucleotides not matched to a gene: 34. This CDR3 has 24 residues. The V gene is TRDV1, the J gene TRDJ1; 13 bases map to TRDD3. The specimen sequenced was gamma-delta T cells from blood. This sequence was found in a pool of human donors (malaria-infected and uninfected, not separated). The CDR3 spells CALGDISYFRGWDWGIRGFRELIF. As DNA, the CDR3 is TGTGCTCTTGGGGATATTTCCTACTTTAGGGGATGGGACTGGGGGATACGCGGATTCCGGGAACTCATCTTT.